One TCR beta chain is described in this entry. These data come from a study of cytomegalovirus exposure and HLA in healthy donors. Germline V gene sequence: CDR1 MGHRA, CDR2 YSYEKL. Deletions cut 3 bases from V and 6 bases from J, with 20 bases between. This CDR3 is built from 17 residues. The PCR was carried out with 60 Vbeta primers and 13 Jbeta primers. Sequenced by immunoSEQ multiplex PCR; TCRdb stores in-frame clones only, minus some. Found here are 110,000 to 150,000 clones, roughly a tenth of them singletons; the top ten hold 1.5% to 2%. Sequenced sample: PBMCs. This clonotype originated in a male donor in good health and CMV-seronegative. The rearrangement joins TRBV4-1 to TRBJ1-4; the D gene is possibly TRBD1 (5 bases). CDR3 nucleotide sequence: TGCGCCAGCAGCCAGCCCCTCCGGGGGGTGAAACATGAAAAACTGTTTTTT. It translates to CASSQPLRGVKHEKLFF.